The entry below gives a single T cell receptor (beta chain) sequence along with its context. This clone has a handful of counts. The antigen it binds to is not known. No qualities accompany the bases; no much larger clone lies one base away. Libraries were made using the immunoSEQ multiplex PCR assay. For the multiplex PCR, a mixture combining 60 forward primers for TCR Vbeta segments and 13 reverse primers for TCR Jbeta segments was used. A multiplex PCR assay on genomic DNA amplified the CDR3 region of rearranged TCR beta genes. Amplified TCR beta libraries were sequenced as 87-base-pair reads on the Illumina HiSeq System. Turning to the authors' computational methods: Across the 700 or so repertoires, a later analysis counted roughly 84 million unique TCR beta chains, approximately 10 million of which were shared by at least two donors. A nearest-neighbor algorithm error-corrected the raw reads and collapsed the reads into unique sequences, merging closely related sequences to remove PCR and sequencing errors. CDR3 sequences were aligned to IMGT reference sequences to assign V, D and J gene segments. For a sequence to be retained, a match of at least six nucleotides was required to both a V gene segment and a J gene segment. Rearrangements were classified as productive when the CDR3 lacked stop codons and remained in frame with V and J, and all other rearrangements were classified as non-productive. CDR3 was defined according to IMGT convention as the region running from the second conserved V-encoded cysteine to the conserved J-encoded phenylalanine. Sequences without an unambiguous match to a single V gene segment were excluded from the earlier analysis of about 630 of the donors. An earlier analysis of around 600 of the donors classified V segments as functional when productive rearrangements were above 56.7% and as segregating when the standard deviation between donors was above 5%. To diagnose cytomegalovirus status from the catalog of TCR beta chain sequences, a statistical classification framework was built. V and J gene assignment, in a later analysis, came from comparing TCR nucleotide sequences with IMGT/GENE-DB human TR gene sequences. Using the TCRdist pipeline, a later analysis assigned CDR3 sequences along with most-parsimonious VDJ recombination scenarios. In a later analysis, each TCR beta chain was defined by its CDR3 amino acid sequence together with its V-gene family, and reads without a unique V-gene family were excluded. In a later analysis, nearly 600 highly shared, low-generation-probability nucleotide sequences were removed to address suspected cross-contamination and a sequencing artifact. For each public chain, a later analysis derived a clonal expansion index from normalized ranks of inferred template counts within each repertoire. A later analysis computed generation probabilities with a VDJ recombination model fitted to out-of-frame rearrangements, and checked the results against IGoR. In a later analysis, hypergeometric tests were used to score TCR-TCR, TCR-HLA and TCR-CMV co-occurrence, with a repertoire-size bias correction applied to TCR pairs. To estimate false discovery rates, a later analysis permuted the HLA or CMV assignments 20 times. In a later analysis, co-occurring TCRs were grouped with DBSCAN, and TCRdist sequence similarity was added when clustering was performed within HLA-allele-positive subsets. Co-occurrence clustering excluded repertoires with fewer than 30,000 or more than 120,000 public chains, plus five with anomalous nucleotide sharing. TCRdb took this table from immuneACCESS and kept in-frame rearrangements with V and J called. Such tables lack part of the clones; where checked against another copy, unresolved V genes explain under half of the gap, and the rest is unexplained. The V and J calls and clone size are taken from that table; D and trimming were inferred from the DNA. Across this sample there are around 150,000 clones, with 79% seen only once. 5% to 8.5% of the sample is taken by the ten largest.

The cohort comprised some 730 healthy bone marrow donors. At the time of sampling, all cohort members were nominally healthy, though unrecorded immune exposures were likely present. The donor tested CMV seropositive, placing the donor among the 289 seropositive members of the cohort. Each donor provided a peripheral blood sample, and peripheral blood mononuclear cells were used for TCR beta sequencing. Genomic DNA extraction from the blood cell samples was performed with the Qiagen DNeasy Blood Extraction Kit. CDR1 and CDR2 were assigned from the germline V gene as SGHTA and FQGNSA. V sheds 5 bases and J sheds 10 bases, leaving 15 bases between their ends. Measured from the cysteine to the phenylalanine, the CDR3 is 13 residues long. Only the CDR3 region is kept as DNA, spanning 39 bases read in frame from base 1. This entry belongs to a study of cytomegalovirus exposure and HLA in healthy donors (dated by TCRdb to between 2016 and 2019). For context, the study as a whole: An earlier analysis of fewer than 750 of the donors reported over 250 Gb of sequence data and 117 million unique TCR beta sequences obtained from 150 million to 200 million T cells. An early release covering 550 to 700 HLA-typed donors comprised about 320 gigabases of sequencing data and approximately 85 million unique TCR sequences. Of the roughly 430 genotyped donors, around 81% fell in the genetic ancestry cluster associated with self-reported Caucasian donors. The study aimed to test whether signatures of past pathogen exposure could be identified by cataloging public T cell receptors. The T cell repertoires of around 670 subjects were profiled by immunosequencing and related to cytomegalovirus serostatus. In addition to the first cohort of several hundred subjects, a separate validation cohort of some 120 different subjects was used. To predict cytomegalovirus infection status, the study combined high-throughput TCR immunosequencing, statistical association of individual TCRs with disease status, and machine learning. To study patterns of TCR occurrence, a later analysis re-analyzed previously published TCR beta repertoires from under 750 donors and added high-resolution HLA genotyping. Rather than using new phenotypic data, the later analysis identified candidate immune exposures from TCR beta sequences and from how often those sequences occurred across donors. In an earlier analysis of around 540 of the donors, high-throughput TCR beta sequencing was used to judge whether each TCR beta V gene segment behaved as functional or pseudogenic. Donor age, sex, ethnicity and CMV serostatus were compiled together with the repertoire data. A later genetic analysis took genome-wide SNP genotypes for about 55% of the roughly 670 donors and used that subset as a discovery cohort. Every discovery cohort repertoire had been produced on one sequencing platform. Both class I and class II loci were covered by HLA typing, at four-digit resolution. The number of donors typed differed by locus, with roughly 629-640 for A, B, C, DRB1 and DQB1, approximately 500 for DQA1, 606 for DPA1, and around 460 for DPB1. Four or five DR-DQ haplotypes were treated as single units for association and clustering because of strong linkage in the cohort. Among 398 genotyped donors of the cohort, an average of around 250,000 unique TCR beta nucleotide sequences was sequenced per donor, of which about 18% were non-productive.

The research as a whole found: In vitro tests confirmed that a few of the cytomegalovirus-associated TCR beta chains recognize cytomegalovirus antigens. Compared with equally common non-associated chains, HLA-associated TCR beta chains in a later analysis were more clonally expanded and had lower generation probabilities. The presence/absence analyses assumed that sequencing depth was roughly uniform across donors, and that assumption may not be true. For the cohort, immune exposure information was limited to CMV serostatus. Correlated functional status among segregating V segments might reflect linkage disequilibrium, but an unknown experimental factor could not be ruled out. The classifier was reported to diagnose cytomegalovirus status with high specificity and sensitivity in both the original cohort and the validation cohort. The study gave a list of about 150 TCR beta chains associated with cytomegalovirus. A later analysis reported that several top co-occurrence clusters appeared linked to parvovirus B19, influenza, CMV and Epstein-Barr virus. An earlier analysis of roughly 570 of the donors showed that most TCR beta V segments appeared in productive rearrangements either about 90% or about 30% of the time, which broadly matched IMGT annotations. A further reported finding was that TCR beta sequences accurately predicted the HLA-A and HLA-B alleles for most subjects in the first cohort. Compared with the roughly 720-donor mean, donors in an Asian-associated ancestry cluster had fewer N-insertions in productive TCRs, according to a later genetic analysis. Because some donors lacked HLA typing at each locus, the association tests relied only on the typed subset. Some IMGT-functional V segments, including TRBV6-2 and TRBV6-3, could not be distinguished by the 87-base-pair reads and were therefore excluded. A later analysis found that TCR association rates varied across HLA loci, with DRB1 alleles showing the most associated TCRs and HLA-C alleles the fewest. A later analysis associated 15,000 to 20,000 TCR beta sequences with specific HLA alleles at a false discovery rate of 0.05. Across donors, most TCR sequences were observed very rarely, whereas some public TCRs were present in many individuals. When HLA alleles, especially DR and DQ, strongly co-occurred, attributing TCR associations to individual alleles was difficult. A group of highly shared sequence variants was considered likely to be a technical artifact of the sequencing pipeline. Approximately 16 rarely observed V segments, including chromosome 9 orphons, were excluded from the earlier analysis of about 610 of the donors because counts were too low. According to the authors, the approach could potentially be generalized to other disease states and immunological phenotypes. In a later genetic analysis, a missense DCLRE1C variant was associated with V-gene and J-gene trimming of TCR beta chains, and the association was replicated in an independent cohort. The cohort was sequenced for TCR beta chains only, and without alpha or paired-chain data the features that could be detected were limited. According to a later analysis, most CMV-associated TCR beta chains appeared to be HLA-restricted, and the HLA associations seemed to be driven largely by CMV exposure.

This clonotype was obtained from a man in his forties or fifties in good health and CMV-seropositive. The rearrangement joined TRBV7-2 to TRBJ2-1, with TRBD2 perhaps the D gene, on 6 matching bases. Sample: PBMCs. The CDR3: CASSPEGGAEQFF. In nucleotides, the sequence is TGTGCCAGCAGCCCCGAGGGAGGAGCGGAGCAGTTCTTC.